A selection of T cell receptor beta chains follows, all from one sample in a study of T cell repertoires in cytomegalovirus infection. These receptors are not linked to any known antigen. TCRdb recomputed calls from the reads with MiXCR, one row per CDR3 protein. This sample has 110,000 or so distinct CDR3 sequences, with about 30% found just once. The sequencing used CD8+ T cells from cultured PBMCs, collected from culture after CMV antigen stimulation. The receptors stem from a human donor in good health (CMV status not recorded). Some clones in this sample may be carry-over from other donors' samples. CDR3s include the opening cysteine and the closing phenylalanine or tryptophan. A D gene is named only where the DNA matches it firmly. Part of the rows lack a size; the others show once, few, many or a class for expanded clones.

CDR3nt | CDR3aa | d_gene | j_gene | abundance | v_gene | len
TGTGCCAGCAGCTCAATCCCGAGCGGACAGGCTAAAGAGACCCAGTACTTC | CASSSIPSGQAKETQYF | TRBD1 | TRBJ2-5 | few | TRBV5-4 | 17
TGTGCCAGCCGACTAGCGGGTTTACAAGAGACCCAGTACTTC | CASRLAGLQETQYF | TRBD2 | TRBJ2-5 | few | TRBV2 | 14
TGTGCCAGCAGCGTCCGGGACAGGGTTAAGCAGTACTTC | CASSVRDRVKQYF | TRBD1 | TRBJ2-7 | - | TRBV5-6 | 13
TGCGCCAGCAGCCAAGATATGGCGGCAGGGGAGGGCACCGGGGAGCTGTTTTTT | CASSQDMAAGEGTGELFF | - | TRBJ2-2 | - | TRBV4-1 | 18
TGTGCCAGCTGTTTAGGACAGGGGGCGGGCGAGCAGTACTTC | CASCLGQGAGEQYF | TRBD1 | TRBJ2-7 | - | TRBV12-3/TRBV12-4 | 14
TGTGCCAGTAGTATTGCCCCCGGGGGGCGGACTGAAGCTTTCTTT | CASSIAPGGRTEAFF | - | TRBJ1-1 | - | TRBV19 | 15
TGTGCCAGCAGTTACGACGAAGCTAGCTCTGGAAACACCATATATTTT | CASSYDEASSGNTIYF | - | TRBJ1-3 | - | TRBV6-2/TRBV6-3 | 16
TGTGCCAGCAGTTTATCTCCTCTCGGGGCCCTCACTGAAGCTTTCTTT | CASSLSPLGALTEAFF | - | TRBJ1-1 | - | TRBV27 | 16
TGTGCCAGCAGGGGGGAGGGAACCTATGGCTACACCTTC | CASRGEGTYGYTF | - | TRBJ1-2 | few | TRBV27 | 13
TGTGCCAGTAGTATAGGAACTCTGGAAGCTTTCTTT | CASSIGTLEAFF | - | TRBJ1-1 | - | TRBV19 | 12
TGTGCCAGCAGCCACGGGACTAGCGGATTGAGGGGCAATGAGCAGTTCTTC | CASSHGTSGLRGNEQFF | TRBD2 | TRBJ2-1 | few | TRBV13 | 17
TGTGCCAGCAGCTCTAGCGGGGGGACCACAGATACGCAGTATTTT | CASSSSGGTTDTQYF | TRBD2 | TRBJ2-3 | many | TRBV7-6 | 15
TGTGCCAGCAGTCCTTCGGGGGAAGGAGAGACCCAGTACTTC | CASSPSGEGETQYF | - | TRBJ2-5 | - | TRBV6-2/TRBV6-3 | 14
TGCAGTGCTGGTGGACTAGCGGGGGGCCTCCTAGCCAAAAACATTCAGTACTTC | CSAGGLAGGLLAKNIQYF | TRBD2 | TRBJ2-4 | - | TRBV20-1 | 18
TGTGCCAGCAGGGTCGTGGAAGGGTCCTGGGACACTGAAGCTTTCTTT | CASRVVEGSWDTEAFF | - | TRBJ1-1 | once | TRBV2 | 16
TGTGCCAGCAGCGGCCTCGTGGGCACTGAAGCTTTCTTT | CASSGLVGTEAFF | - | TRBJ1-1 | - | TRBV7-2 | 13
TGTGCCAGCGGGGACGGAGCCTACAAGCAGTACTTC | CASGDGAYKQYF | - | TRBJ2-7 | - | TRBV2 | 12
TGTGCCAGCAGCTTAGAAGGGCTAGCGGGGGGTTACCAAGAGACCCAGTACTTC | CASSLEGLAGGYQETQYF | TRBD2 | TRBJ2-5 | - | TRBV7-6 | 18
TGTGCCAGCAGCCCGATGAACTGGGACAGGGGGGAGAGGGCTAATGAAAAACTGTTTTTT | CASSPMNWDRGERANEKLFF | TRBD1 | TRBJ1-4 | - | TRBV28 | 20
TGTGCCAGCAGTGACAGGGAGGCCCTAGCCAAAAACATTCAGTACTTC | CASSDREALAKNIQYF | - | TRBJ2-4 | - | TRBV2 | 16
TGTGCCAGCAGCAAGACCGGGGGAGACCCCTACAATGAGCAGTTCTTC | CASSKTGGDPYNEQFF | - | TRBJ2-1 | - | TRBV11-3 | 16
TGTGCCAGCACGAACCCAATGGACTTATACAATGAGCAGTTCTTC | CASTNPMDLYNEQFF | - | TRBJ2-1 | - | TRBV2 | 15
TGTGCCAGCAGTGAATACTTGGCCTACGAGCAGTACTTC | CASSEYLAYEQYF | - | TRBJ2-7 | - | TRBV6-1 | 13
TGTGCCAGCAGTTTGAGTCACTATACCGGGGAGCTGTTTTTT | CASSLSHYTGELFF | - | TRBJ2-2 | many | TRBV12-3/TRBV12-4 | 14
TGTGCCAGCAGCCGCAGGCCCGCCCCCTACGAGCAGTACTTC | CASSRRPAPYEQYF | - | TRBJ2-7 | few | TRBV7-6 | 14
TGTGCCAGCAGCACGGCTCCCGTGGGGGAGCTGTTTTTT | CASSTAPVGELFF | - | TRBJ2-2 | once | TRBV5-4 | 13
TGTGCCAGCAGCCCCCACCCTAGCACAGAGACCCAGTACTTC | CASSPHPSTETQYF | - | TRBJ2-5 | - | TRBV7-8 | 14
TGTGCCAGCAGCTATGGCAGCGAGCAGTACTTC | CASSYGSEQYF | - | TRBJ2-7 | many | TRBV7-8 | 11
TGCGCCAGCAGCCAAGCTACAGGTTCCTCCTACGAGCAGTACTTC | CASSQATGSSYEQYF | - | TRBJ2-7 | few | TRBV4-1 | 15
TGCGCCAGCAGCCAAGATACAGCAGATACGCAGTATTTT | CASSQDTADTQYF | - | TRBJ2-3 | - | TRBV4-1 | 13
TGTGCCACCTTGGACTACAACCAAGAGACCCAGTACTTC | CATLDYNQETQYF | - | TRBJ2-5 | - | TRBV7-9 | 13
TGTGCCAGCAGTTTAGGGACGGACCCTGTTTACGAGCAGTACTTC | CASSLGTDPVYEQYF | - | TRBJ2-7 | - | TRBV12-3/TRBV12-4 | 15
TGCAGCCTCTGGACAGAATCCTACGAGCAGTACTTC | CSLWTESYEQYF | - | TRBJ2-7 | once | TRBV20-1 | 12
TGTGCCAGCAGTGAGGGGGACGGGGAGACCCAGTACTTC | CASSEGDGETQYF | - | TRBJ2-5 | - | TRBV2 | 13
TGTGCCAGCAGTGCCCTGCTAGGGAATGCAGAGACCCAGTACTTC | CASSALLGNAETQYF | - | TRBJ2-5 | - | TRBV27 | 15
TGTGCCAGCAGCGCCGGGACGAGGGAAGCTTTCTTT | CASSAGTREAFF | - | TRBJ1-1 | - | TRBV7-9 | 12
TGTGCCAGCAGTTTAGTAGGGGCCCAAGAGACCCAGTACTTC | CASSLVGAQETQYF | - | TRBJ2-5 | - | TRBV12-3/TRBV12-4 | 14
TGTGCCAGCAGCTTAGGGACGGCCTACAATGAGCAGTTCTTC | CASSLGTAYNEQFF | - | TRBJ2-1 | - | TRBV7-8 | 14
TGTGCCAGCAGTTGGGGACTAGCGGTGAACACCGGGGAGCTGTTTTTT | CASSWGLAVNTGELFF | TRBD2 | TRBJ2-2 | few | TRBV6-5 | 16
TGTGCCAGCAGTGAAAAGGGTAGGGATATGAGCTCCTACGAGCAGTACTTC | CASSEKGRDMSSYEQYF | - | TRBJ2-7 | - | TRBV2 | 17
TGTGCCAGCAGCTTAGAGACTAGCGGGACCTACGAGCAGTACTTC | CASSLETSGTYEQYF | TRBD2 | TRBJ2-7 | many | TRBV7-8 | 15
TGTGCCAGCAGTTCAGGGGGCTTTAATTCACCCCTCCACTTT | CASSSGGFNSPLHF | TRBD1 | TRBJ1-6 | few | TRBV27 | 14
TGTGCCAGCAGTTTAGGGACAGCGTCGGATACGCAGTATTTT | CASSLGTASDTQYF | - | TRBJ2-3 | - | TRBV12-3/TRBV12-4 | 14
TGTGCCAGCGGCCGGGGGGGGCCGCGAGACGAGCAGTACTTC | CASGRGGPRDEQYF | TRBD2 | TRBJ2-7 | many | TRBV12-3/TRBV12-4 | 14
TGTGCCACCCGGGGGGGTTCCTATGGCTACACCTTC | CATRGGSYGYTF | - | TRBJ1-2 | - | TRBV19 | 12
TGTGCCAGTAGGCTAGGACATTTCAATGAGCAGTTCTTC | CASRLGHFNEQFF | - | TRBJ2-1 | - | TRBV19 | 13
TGTGCCAGCATTTCCCTTCCCGGGACAGGGCATATTGAGCAGTTCTTC | CASISLPGTGHIEQFF | TRBD1 | TRBJ2-1 | - | TRBV2 | 16
TGTGCCAGCGGTGAAGGCCCTCAGATTCAAGAGACCCAGTACTTC | CASGEGPQIQETQYF | - | TRBJ2-5 | many | TRBV7-8 | 15
TGCGCCAGCAGCCAAGGGGCAGGGGGAGGGAATGAGCAGTTCTTC | CASSQGAGGGNEQFF | - | TRBJ2-1 | many | TRBV4-1 | 15
TGTGCCAGCAGCCAACTAGCGGGGACCCAAGAGACCCAGTACTTC | CASSQLAGTQETQYF | TRBD2 | TRBJ2-5 | many | TRBV7-2 | 15
TGTGCCAGCAGCTTGTACTCCGGGGAGCTGTTTTTT | CASSLYSGELFF | - | TRBJ2-2 | - | TRBV5-6 | 12
TGTGCCAGCAGTGATCCGGGACACGCTCGGAACTATGGCTACACCTTC | CASSDPGHARNYGYTF | - | TRBJ1-2 | - | TRBV28 | 16
TGTGCCAGCAGCCAAGACAGGGTCAATGAGCAGTTCTTC | CASSQDRVNEQFF | TRBD1 | TRBJ2-1 | many | TRBV12-3/TRBV12-4 | 13